A selection of T cell receptor beta chains follows, all from one sample in a study of glioma-infiltrating T cells after dendritic cell vaccination. Sequencing used immunoSEQ multiplex PCR; TCRdb keeps in-frame clones, though not all of them. This sample has 40,000 to 60,000 clones, with 85% found just once. The specimen was blood, collected before dendritic cell vaccination. These receptors were collected from a human donor with glioblastoma. CDR3s leave out the opening cysteine and the closing phenylalanine or tryptophan. Each record gives: V gene, CDR3 protein.

v_call: TRBV4-2
cdr3_aa: ASSPELTRNEQF

v_call: TRBV9
cdr3_aa: ASSVGGRAWSKNIQY

v_call: TRBV6-5
cdr3_aa: ARVRGDSYGYT

v_call: TRBV5-1
cdr3_aa: ASRRFSSGGVNEQF

v_call: TRBV5-1
cdr3_aa: ASSLALQGKDGAEAF

v_call: TRBV5-5
cdr3_aa: ASSLEQGPQY

v_call: TRBV7-9
cdr3_aa: ASSHRAGEGQPQH

v_call: TRBV29-1
cdr3_aa: SANTGTATYEQY

v_call: TRBV5-1
cdr3_aa: ASSPGTALTDTQY

v_call: TRBV14
cdr3_aa: ASSHVGGSRNYGYT

v_call: TRBV5-1
cdr3_aa: ASSAAQGYGYT

v_call: TRBV5-1
cdr3_aa: ASREAGEHNEQF

v_call: TRBV9
cdr3_aa: ASSVGGLQETQY

v_call: TRBV5-6
cdr3_aa: ASSLDRGYPYEQY

v_call: TRBV7-3
cdr3_aa: ASSLFPLGTGSEQY

v_call: TRBV30
cdr3_aa: AWNRDRVHYGYT

v_call: TRBV11-3
cdr3_aa: ASSPTGGRDGYT

v_call: TRBV6-5
cdr3_aa: ASSFSAYNSPLH

v_call: TRBV5-1
cdr3_aa: ASSGEAASYEQY

v_call: TRBV10-1
cdr3_aa: ASSESRGQNTGELF

v_call: TRBV11-3
cdr3_aa: ASSSAGVETQY

v_call: TRBV7-2
cdr3_aa: ASSQQGARQPQH

v_call: TRBV6-4
cdr3_aa: ASSDMTPGQGGDTQY

v_call: TRBV5-6
cdr3_aa: ASSEADRGRAYGYT

v_call: TRBV6-1
cdr3_aa: ASRPRDSYQPQH

v_call: TRBV29-1
cdr3_aa: SVEPGGWGLTEAF

v_call: TRBV4-2
cdr3_aa: ASSQARTYEQY

v_call: TRBV11-2
cdr3_aa: ASSLSTGELF

v_call: TRBV4-2
cdr3_aa: ASSQEGQANSPLH

v_call: TRBV5-1
cdr3_aa: ASSLEGEQY

v_call: TRBV2
cdr3_aa: ASNPGTLGGYT

v_call: TRBV2
cdr3_aa: ASSEALGANTQY

v_call: TRBV4-1
cdr3_aa: ASAPDRRSYEQY

v_call: TRBV19
cdr3_aa: ASSIRWGEGYT

v_call: TRBV7-9
cdr3_aa: ASSRDSPRGETQY

v_call: TRBV7-2
cdr3_aa: ASSPLGYNEQF

v_call: TRBV19
cdr3_aa: ASSIGAGTQHRGYT

v_call: TRBV30
cdr3_aa: AWSGQGANGYT

v_call: TRBV19
cdr3_aa: ASSIENRGSSGANVLT

v_call: TRBV5-1
cdr3_aa: ASSQDRVNIQY

v_call: TRBV9
cdr3_aa: ASSLTTGKRNSPLH

v_call: TRBV10-3
cdr3_aa: AISDWRLNTEAF

v_call: TRBV19
cdr3_aa: ASSLQGRSYGYT

v_call: TRBV11-1
cdr3_aa: ASSRVLVRELSEAF

v_call: TRBV7-2
cdr3_aa: ASSLSGSPNTEAF

v_call: TRBV7-2
cdr3_aa: ASSSLAGVYNEQF

v_call: TRBV5-4
cdr3_aa: ASSHNTARGKETQY

v_call: TRBV6-1
cdr3_aa: ANKGDRGLTEAF

v_call: TRBV6-6
cdr3_aa: ASTVNPYNSPLH

v_call: TRBV4-3
cdr3_aa: ASSQVVEAGNPRGDTQY

v_call: TRBV5-1
cdr3_aa: ASSLVFQGQGLTEAF

v_call: TRBV4-1
cdr3_aa: ASSQVRTGGLRTQY

v_call: TRBV5-6
cdr3_aa: ASSSDRVGVTNYGYT